The 22 T cell receptor beta chains presented below share a single source sample, sequenced in a study of beta chain features in type 1 diabetes. Study conclusions and caveats: Moderately but significantly shorter TCRB CDR3s were found in Type 1 diabetes patients in all four CD4+ subsets.

These receptors' targets are unknown. Expressed TCRB transcripts were sequenced, since all the RNA that had been isolated was reverse transcribed. Profiling relied on immunoSEQ multiplex PCR, and the TCRdb table lists in-frame clones only, not all of them. The repertoire holds 150,000 to 200,000 clones, roughly 8% seen once, with approximately 0.5% in the top ten. Sequenced: central memory CD4+ T cells from blood. Receptors were obtained from a man aged 18 to 30 with type 1 diabetes.

This clone was counted a few times. This chain links TRBV27 with TRBJ1-1, with D possibly matching TRBD1 (5 bases). Deletions cut 8 bases from V and 4 bases from J, with 17 bases between. CDR3 length: 14 residues. Germline V CDR1 and CDR2: MNHEY, SMNVEV (reference sequence). CDR3 sequence reads: CASRTRGYSTEAFF. In DNA, the CDR3 is TGTGCCAGCCGCACCCGGGGGTACAGCACTGAAGCTTTCTTT.

The V and J genes are TRBV6-5 and TRBJ2-1, with TRBD2 as a possible D gene (6 bases). The CDR3 has 14 residues. Germline CDR1 MNHEY, CDR2 SVGAGI. V was cut by 2 bases and J by 5 bases, with 10 bases left in between. The CDR3 coding sequence is TGTGCCAGCAGTTACACTAGCCACCACAATGAGCAGTTCTTC. Protein product: CASSYTSHHNEQFF.

This clone was found a few times. The genes are TRBV9 and TRBJ2-4; 9 bases fit TRBD1. J was trimmed by 8 bases and V by 4 bases; bases with no gene match: 7. The V gene's germline CDR1 is SGDLS and CDR2 YYNGEE. This CDR3 spans 14 amino acids. CDR3 DNA: TGTGCCAGCAGCTTTGGACAGGGGATCGACATTCAGTACTTC. Translation gives CASSFGQGIDIQYF.

This clone has only a few counts. The gene calls are TRBV10-3 and TRBJ2-7; TRBD2 matches 7 bases. The trim removed 4 bases at V and 4 bases at J, leaving 7 bases unmatched. Per germline, CDR1 ENHRY and CDR2 SYGVKD. The CDR3 covers 14 residues. The CDR3 spells CAISVRGVEYEQYF. CDR3 in DNA: TGTGCCATCAGTGTACGGGGGGTAGAATACGAGCAGTACTTC.

This clone was seen more than once but under ten times. This CDR3 reads CASSFGFPQETQYF. The CDR3 DNA sequence: TGTGCCAGCAGCTTCGGGTTCCCGCAAGAGACCCAGTACTTC. The chain is built from TRBV5-8 and TRBJ2-5; no clear D. CDR3 length equals 14 residues. Deletions cut 2 bases from V and 2 bases from J, with 10 bases between. Germline V gene data show CDR1 as SGHTS and CDR2 as YDEGEE.

CDR3 protein: CASSSPGQGETQYF. The CDR3 DNA follows: TGTGCCAGCAGTTCACCGGGACAGGGAGAGACCCAGTACTTC. The chain carries TRBV6-6 and TRBJ2-5; 9 bases line up with TRBD1. From germline, CDR1 is MNHNY and CDR2 SVGAGI (reference sequence). J lost 4 bases, V lost 4 bases, and 4 bases had no gene match. The CDR3 consists of 14 residues.

The table lists this clone with a few counts. The chain uses TRBV6-6 and TRBJ1-5; no clear D gene. V lost 5 bases and J lost 9, with 8 bases in between. The CDR3 is 11 amino acids. Germline loops: CDR1 MNHNY, CDR2 SVGAGI (reference sequence). CDR3 amino acids: CASSNGGPQHF. The DNA of the CDR3 is TGTGCCAGCAGTAACGGCGGGCCCCAGCATTTT.

Many counts were recorded for this clone. The rearrangement links TRBV11-1 to TRBJ2-1, with D perhaps TRBD1 (5 bases). CDR3 size: 15 residues. The V end lost 4 bases, the J end lost 4 bases, and 14 bases lay between the germline ends. Germline values: CDR1 SGHAT, CDR2 FQDESV (reference sequence). The CDR3 region is CASSSTRTRYNEQFF. Here the CDR3 DNA reads TGTGCCAGCAGCTCCACTCGGACACGATACAATGAGCAGTTCTTC.

The rearrangement joins TRBV13 to TRBJ2-4; 10 bases are shared with TRBD1. Germline V lookup: CDR1 PRHDT, CDR2 FYEKMQ (reference sequence). V was clipped by 4 bases and J by 13 bases; unmatched bases: 10. The CDR3 length is 14 residues. The CDR3 here is CASSSRHPGQGQYF. In DNA, the CDR3 is TGTGCCAGCAGCTCACGTCATCCGGGACAGGGGCAGTACTTC.

The rearrangement joins TRBV5-1 to TRBJ2-1, with a possible D match to TRBD2 (6 bases). The CDR3 length is 13 residues. Germline V lookup: CDR1 SGHRS, CDR2 YFSETQ. Trimming removed 4 bases from V and 8 bases from J, with 13 bases in between. CDR3 coding DNA: TGCGCCAGCAGCCAGGACCTAGCGTATGAGCAGTTCTTC. Translation gives CASSQDLAYEQFF.

Many counts were recorded for this clone. The V call is TRBV11-2, the J call TRBJ2-7; D might be TRBD2 (6 bases). Germline CDR1 and CDR2: SGHAT and FQNNGV. This CDR3 has 14 residues. V lost 3 bases, J lost 2 bases, and 11 bases lay in between. The CDR3 protein is CASSFSGPPYEQYF. In DNA form, the CDR3 reads TGTGCCAGCAGCTTTAGCGGACCCCCCTACGAGCAGTACTTC.

This clone was counted only a few times. The chain employs TRBV5-1 and TRBJ2-4; D remains ambiguous. This CDR3 spans 15 amino acids. Germline V CDR1 and CDR2: SGHRS, YFSETQ. Trimming took off 0 bases at V and 0 bases at J, with 7 bases between the two ends. The CDR3 nucleotides are TGCGCCAGCAGCTTGGGTGTCGGAGCCAAAAACATTCAGTACTTC. Amino acids: CASSLGVGAKNIQYF.

This clone was seen only a few times. The gene calls are TRBV27 and TRBJ2-7; 10 nucleotides match TRBD2. The CDR3 is 14 residues long. With 2 bases clipped from V and 5 bases from J, the junction kept 3 bases outside the gene matches. Germline CDR1 reads MNHEY; CDR2 reads SMNVEV (reference sequence). Here the CDR3 DNA reads TGTGCCAGCAGTTTAGGACTAGCGGAGGACGAGCAGTACTTC. Its protein is CASSLGLAEDEQYF.

With regard to this clone: At one end, the junction sequence differs from germline, possibly due to a read error. This chain connects TRBV30 to TRBJ1-2; TRBD1 agrees at 9 bases. CDR1 GTSNPN and CDR2 SVGIG come from the germline V gene (reference sequence). CDR3 size: 12 residues. As DNA, the CDR3 is TGTGCCTGGAGTGTACATAGGACAGGGGTCGCCTTC. This codes for CAWSVHRTGVAF. Looking up the rest from reference TRBV30 and TRBJ1-2 gives the full variable domain: SQTIHQWPATLVQPVGSPLSLECTVEGTSNPNLYWYRQAAGRGLQLLFYSVGIGQISSEVPQNLSASRPQDRQFILSSKKLLLSDSGFYLCAWSVHRTGVAFGSGTRLTVV.

The rearrangement uses TRBV6-6 and TRBJ2-7, with D possibly TRBD2 on 6 matching bases. This CDR3 comprises 16 residues. Germline lookup yields CDR1 MNHNY and CDR2 SVGAGI (reference sequence). The ends were cut back, 4 bases at V and 7 bases at J, with 23 bases in the middle. The CDR3 bases are TGTGCCAGCAGTTTAACACCGGGACTTGGGGTGGGGGAGCAGTACTTC. Amino acids: CASSLTPGLGVGEQYF.

This clone turned up a few times. This chain links TRBV19 with TRBJ2-1, with 9 bases aligning to TRBD1. This CDR3 is built from 13 residues. Germline V gene data show CDR1 as LNHDA and CDR2 as SQIVND (reference sequence). V trimming: 10 bases; J trimming: 6 bases; junction bases outside the gene matches: 7. The CDR3 region has the DNA TGTGCCACAACGGGACAGGGTCGCAATGAGCAGTTCTTC. Translation: CATTGQGRNEQFF.

The rearrangement uses TRBV7-2 and TRBJ2-1; D is unresolved. CDR1 is SGHTA, CDR2 FQGNSA, per germline. The V end lost 5 bases, the J end lost 0 bases, and 11 bases lay between the germline ends. This CDR3 is 15 amino acids long. In DNA, the CDR3 is TGTGCCAGCAGCCCCCAACAGAGCTCCTACAATGAGCAGTTCTTC. Its protein is CASSPQQSSYNEQFF.

Turning to this clone: A read error may account for a junction end that differs from germline. This chain connects TRBV7-2 to TRBJ2-3; no reliable D call. Germline V gene sequence: CDR1 SGHTA, CDR2 FQGNSA. This CDR3 comprises 15 residues. The CDR3 protein is CASSQTGQITDTQYF. Here the CDR3 DNA reads TGCGCCAGCAGCCAAACGGGTCAGATCACAGATACGCAGTATTTT.

This clone turned up a few times. The chain couples TRBV4-3 to TRBJ1-2, with D possibly being TRBD1 (6 bases). CDR3 length equals 15 residues. V was trimmed by 1 base and J by 7 bases, leaving 16 bases between them. Per germline, CDR1 LGHNA and CDR2 YSLEER. CDR3 sequence reads: CASSQGSGVYGGYTF. The CDR3 region has the DNA TGCGCCAGCAGCCAAGGTTCAGGGGTGTATGGTGGCTACACCTTC.

CDR3 sequence reads: CAWNRDRVGGGANVLTF. CDR3 DNA sequence: TGTGCCTGGAATAGGGACAGGGTTGGAGGTGGGGCCAACGTCCTGACTTTC. The chain employs TRBV30 and TRBJ2-6; TRBD1 matches 9 bases. After removal of 4 bases from V and 3 bases from J, the junction contained 10 bases not matched to a gene. The CDR3 has 17 residues. Germline-derived CDR1 and CDR2 are GTSNPN and SVGIG (reference sequence). Using reference TRBV30 and TRBJ2-6 for the parts outside the CDR3, the full variable domain is SQTIHQWPATLVQPVGSPLSLECTVEGTSNPNLYWYRQAAGRGLQLLFYSVGIGQISSEVPQNLSASRPQDRQFILSSKKLLLSDSGFYLCAWNRDRVGGGANVLTFGAGSRLTVL.

The V gene is TRBV7-9, the J gene TRBJ2-7; TRBD1 matches at 7 bases. J lost 1 base, V lost 2 bases, and 5 bases had no gene match. There are 15 residues in the CDR3. Per the germline V gene, CDR1 is SEHNR and CDR2 is FQNEAQ (reference sequence). The CDR3 DNA is TGTGCCAGCAGCTTATTGGGGACAGCTTCCTACGAGCAGTACTTC. It encodes CASSLLGTASYEQYF.

This clone has more than one count but fewer than ten. This chain joins TRBV6-5 and TRBJ2-7, with a tentative D call TRBD1 (6 bases). The CDR3 contains 14 residues. The V and J ends lost 5 bases and 3 bases respectively, with 14 bases between them. CDR1 and CDR2 from the germline V gene are MNHEY and SVGAGI. The CDR3 reads CASSEQGLVYEQYF. DNA for the CDR3: TGTGCCAGCAGTGAACAGGGTCTGGTCTACGAGCAGTACTTC.